This TCR beta chain was observed in a study of blood T cell repertoires in COVID-19. Overall study: From the United States, Italy and Spain came samples of acute and convalescent COVID-19. PBMCs, B-cell-depleted T cells, or T cells provided the cDNA or gDNA that made up the material.

V dropped 5 bases and J dropped 6; count of bases not matched to a gene: 6. The CDR3 is 13 residues long. Germline CDR1 reads LGHDT; CDR2 reads YNNKEL (reference sequence). Source study methods: For nucleated cells, counts were estimated from reference gene primer amplification. TCRdb keeps only in-frame clones here, not all; method: immunoSEQ multiplex PCR. V, J and clone size reflect that table, while D and trimming were determined from the DNA. Here the sample spans about 250,000 clones, roughly 88% being singletons. The receptor was isolated from a man older than 75 with acute or convalescent COVID-19. Sequenced material: peripheral blood. The rearrangement joins TRBV3-1 (or the pseudogene TRBV3-2) to TRBJ1-1; 7 bases align to TRBD1. The CDR3 DNA reads TGTGCCAGCAGCGATACAGGGGACGCTGAAGCTTTCTTT. It translates to CASSDTGDAEAFF.